This TCR beta chain stems from a study of identical twins. Overall study results and limits: Beta out-of-frame sequences showed weaker excess sharing between twins.

This CDR3 contains 14 residues. Germline V lookup: CDR1 SGHAT, CDR2 FQNNGV. MiXCR was run by TCRdb on the 5' RACE reads, yielding one entry per CDR3 protein. The sample lists some 1,600,000 distinct CDR3 sequences; about 32% were seen once. To note about this clonotype: Its antigen is still unknown. One junction end disagrees with the germline gene, perhaps due to a read error.

The V call is TRBV11-2, the J call TRBJ2-1; no firm D call. The TCR sequence derives from a newborn girl in good health. The specimen sequenced was cord blood. The CDR3 is CASSGLGPYKEQFF. The CDR3 DNA reads TGTGCCAGCAGCGGTCTAGGGCCCTACAAAGAGCAGTTCTTC.